These T cell receptor beta chains were read from a single sample in a study of blood T cells in healthy people across ages. MiXCR, applied by TCRdb to the 5' RACE reads, yields one record per CDR3 protein. Among approximately 800,000 distinct CDR3 sequences listed, around 62% were seen once. Sequences were obtained from blood. These receptors were obtained from a man aged 30 to 45 in good health. Each CDR3 is given with its conserved first and last residue. Each record gives: V gene, J gene, CDR3 protein.

v_call: TRBV6-2/TRBV6-3
j_call: NA
cdr3_aa: CASSYALAGGSYEQYF

v_call: TRBV5-1
j_call: TRBJ1-1
cdr3_aa: CASSFQGIAEAFF

v_call: TRBV12-3/TRBV12-4
j_call: NA
cdr3_aa: CASIIKPGPIYPWAKNIQYF

v_call: TRBV6-2/TRBV6-3
j_call: TRBJ1-2
cdr3_aa: CASSHGGPGGRHGYTF

v_call: TRBV6-5
j_call: TRBJ2-7
cdr3_aa: CASLGTGEAYEQYF

v_call: TRBV29-1
j_call: TRBJ2-2
cdr3_aa: CSSGQAGTGELFF

v_call: TRBV5-1
j_call: TRBJ2-3
cdr3_aa: CASAAGGSTDTQYF

v_call: TRBV24-1
j_call: TRBJ2-3
cdr3_aa: CATSDVSGGTDTQYF

v_call: TRBV20-1
j_call: TRBJ2-6
cdr3_aa: CSARGYSGANVLTF

v_call: TRBV29-1
j_call: TRBJ2-3
cdr3_aa: CSAGRAGTDTQYF

v_call: TRBV6-2/TRBV6-3
j_call: TRBJ2-3
cdr3_aa: CASSYSRPPSTDTQYF

v_call: TRBV12-3/TRBV12-4
j_call: TRBJ2-5
cdr3_aa: CASSSTAGLRETQYF

v_call: TRBV4-3
j_call: TRBJ2-1
cdr3_aa: CASSQEVAGGYNEQFF

v_call: TRBV12-3/TRBV12-4
j_call: TRBJ2-6
cdr3_aa: CASSGDEGGANVLTF

v_call: TRBV10-2
j_call: TRBJ2-4
cdr3_aa: CASGGQTRNIQYF

v_call: TRBV29-1
j_call: TRBJ2-5
cdr3_aa: CSAKLEVVETQYF

v_call: TRBV6-5
j_call: TRBJ2-7
cdr3_aa: CASSFSYSGGYHEQYF

v_call: TRBV4-2
j_call: TRBJ2-1
cdr3_aa: CASSQDRRGGNEQFF

v_call: TRBV5-1
j_call: TRBJ2-6
cdr3_aa: CASSLIWGGTGANVLTF

v_call: TRBV28
j_call: TRBJ1-4
cdr3_aa: CASSSTAAWEKLFF

v_call: TRBV7-3
j_call: TRBJ2-1
cdr3_aa: CASSLTPGLASYNEQFF

v_call: TRBV7-2
j_call: TRBJ2-1
cdr3_aa: CASSFSPYNEQFF

v_call: TRBV10-3
j_call: TRBJ1-1
cdr3_aa: CAIRRTGDNTEAFF

v_call: TRBV4-2
j_call: TRBJ2-3
cdr3_aa: CASSYTNTYTDTQYF

v_call: TRBV7-2
j_call: TRBJ1-6
cdr3_aa: CASSLVWQGGNSPLHF

v_call: TRBV5-1
j_call: NA
cdr3_aa: CASSAYRYYEQYF

v_call: TRBV7-2
j_call: TRBJ2-4
cdr3_aa: CASSQDRVGGIQYF

v_call: TRBV10-3
j_call: TRBJ2-3
cdr3_aa: CAISKLADGTDTQYF